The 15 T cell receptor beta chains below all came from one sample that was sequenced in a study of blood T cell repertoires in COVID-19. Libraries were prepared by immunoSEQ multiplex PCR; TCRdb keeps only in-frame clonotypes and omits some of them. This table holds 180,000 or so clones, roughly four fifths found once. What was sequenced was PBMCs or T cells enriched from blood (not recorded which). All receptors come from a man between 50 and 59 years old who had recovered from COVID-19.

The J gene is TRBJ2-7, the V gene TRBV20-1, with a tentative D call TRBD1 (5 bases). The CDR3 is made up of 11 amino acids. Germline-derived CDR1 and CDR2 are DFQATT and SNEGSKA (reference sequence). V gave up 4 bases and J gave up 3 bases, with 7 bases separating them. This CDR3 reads CSAIRDYEQYF. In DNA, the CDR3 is TGCAGTGCTATCAGGGACTACGAGCAGTACTTC.

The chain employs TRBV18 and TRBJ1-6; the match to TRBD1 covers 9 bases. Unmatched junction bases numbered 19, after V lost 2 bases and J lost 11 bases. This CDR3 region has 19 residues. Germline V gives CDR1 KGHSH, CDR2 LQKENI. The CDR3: CASSPTPRGQGASGTPLHF. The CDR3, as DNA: TGTGCCAGCTCACCAACCCCTCGGGGACAGGGAGCCTCGGGGACACCCCTCCACTTT.

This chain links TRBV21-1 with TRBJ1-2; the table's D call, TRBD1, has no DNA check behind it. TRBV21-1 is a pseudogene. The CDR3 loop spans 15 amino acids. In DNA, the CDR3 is TGTGCCAGTCGGGACAGGACCAAGTGTAACTATGGCTACACCTTC. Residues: CASRDRTKCNYGYTF.

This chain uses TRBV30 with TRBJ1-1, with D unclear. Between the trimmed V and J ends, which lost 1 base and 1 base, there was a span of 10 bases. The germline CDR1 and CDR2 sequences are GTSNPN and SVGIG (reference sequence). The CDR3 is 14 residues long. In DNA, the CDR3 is TGTGCCTGGAGTGCCCTCCGGGGGAACACTGAAGCTTTCTTT. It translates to CAWSALRGNTEAFF.

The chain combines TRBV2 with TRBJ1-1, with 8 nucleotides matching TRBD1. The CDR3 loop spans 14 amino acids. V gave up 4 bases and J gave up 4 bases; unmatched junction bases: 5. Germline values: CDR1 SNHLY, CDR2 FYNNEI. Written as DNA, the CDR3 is TGTGCCAGCAGTGGCAGACAGGGGCCCACTGAAGCTTTCTTT. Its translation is CASSGRQGPTEAFF.

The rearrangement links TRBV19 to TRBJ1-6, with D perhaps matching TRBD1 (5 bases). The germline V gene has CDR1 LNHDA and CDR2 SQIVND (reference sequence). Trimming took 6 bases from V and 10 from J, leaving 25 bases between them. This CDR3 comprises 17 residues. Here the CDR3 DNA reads TGTGCCAGTAGCCCTCAGGGAGGTACCCCGTTGAGGTCACCCCTCCACTTT. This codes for CASSPQGGTPLRSPLHF.

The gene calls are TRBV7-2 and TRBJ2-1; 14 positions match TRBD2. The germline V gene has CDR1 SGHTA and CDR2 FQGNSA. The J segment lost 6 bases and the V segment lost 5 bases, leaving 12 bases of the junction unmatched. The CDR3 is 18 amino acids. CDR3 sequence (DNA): TGTGCCAGCAGCCTTCCGGGACTAGCGGGGGCCGGGCGCAATGAGCAGTTCTTC. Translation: CASSLPGLAGAGRNEQFF.

The CDR3 loop is CASSPAGSSGNTIYF. DNA for the CDR3: TGTGCCAGCAGCCCGGCAGGGTCCTCTGGAAACACCATATATTTT. The chain carries TRBV25-1 and TRBJ1-3, with D possibly TRBD1 on 5 matching bases. The CDR3 is 15 amino acids. The ends were cut back, 6 bases at V and 0 bases at J, with 12 bases in the middle. The V gene's germline CDR1 is MGHDK and CDR2 SYGVNS.

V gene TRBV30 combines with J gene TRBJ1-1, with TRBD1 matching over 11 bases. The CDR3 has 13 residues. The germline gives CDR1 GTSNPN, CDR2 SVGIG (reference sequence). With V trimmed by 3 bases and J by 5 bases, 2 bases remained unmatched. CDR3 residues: CAWRRDRGTEAFF. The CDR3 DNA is TGTGCCTGGAGACGGGACAGGGGGACTGAAGCTTTCTTT.

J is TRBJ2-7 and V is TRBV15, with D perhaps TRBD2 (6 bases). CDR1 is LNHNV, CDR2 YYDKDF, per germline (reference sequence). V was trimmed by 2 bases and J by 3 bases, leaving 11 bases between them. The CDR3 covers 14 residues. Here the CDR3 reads CATSRKTDYYEQYF. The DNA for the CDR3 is TGTGCCACCAGCAGAAAGACGGACTACTACGAGCAGTACTTC.

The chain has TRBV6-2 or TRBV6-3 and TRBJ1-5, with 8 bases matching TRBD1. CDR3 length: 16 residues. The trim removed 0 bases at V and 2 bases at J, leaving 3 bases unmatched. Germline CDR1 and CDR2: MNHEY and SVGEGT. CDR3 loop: CASSYSQGGRNQPQHF. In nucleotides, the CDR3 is TGTGCCAGCAGTTACTCACAGGGGGGCCGCAATCAGCCCCAGCATTTT.

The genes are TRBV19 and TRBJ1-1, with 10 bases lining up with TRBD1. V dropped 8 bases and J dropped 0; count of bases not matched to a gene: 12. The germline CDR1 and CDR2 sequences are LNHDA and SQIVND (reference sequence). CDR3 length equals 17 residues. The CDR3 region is CASVPRVTGGLNTEAFF. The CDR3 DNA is TGTGCCAGTGTCCCAAGGGTGACAGGGGGCTTGAACACTGAAGCTTTCTTT. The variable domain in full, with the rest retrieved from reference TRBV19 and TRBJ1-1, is DGGITQSPKYLFRKEGQNVTLSCEQNLNHDAMYWYRQDPGQGLRLIYYSQIVNDFQKGDIAEGYSVSREKKESFPLTVTSAQKNPTAFYLCASVPRVTGGLNTEAFFGQGTRLTVV.

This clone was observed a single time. Here the CDR3 reads CAISESITPRRDRGPNYGYTF. The CDR3, as DNA: TGTGCCATCAGTGAGTCCATCACGCCTCGGCGGGACAGGGGGCCGAACTATGGCTACACCTTC. The chain uses TRBV10-3 and TRBJ1-2, with 12 bases lining up with TRBD1. Germline CDR1 reads ENHRY; CDR2 reads SYGVKD. The CDR3 sequence is 21 residues long. After removal of 0 bases from V and 2 bases from J, the junction contained 16 bases not matched to a gene.

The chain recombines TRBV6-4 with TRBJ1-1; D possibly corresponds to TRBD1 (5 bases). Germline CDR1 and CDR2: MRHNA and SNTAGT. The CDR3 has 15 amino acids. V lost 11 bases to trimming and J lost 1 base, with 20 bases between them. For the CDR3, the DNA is TGTGCCGACGGGACTCAGAAGTTAGAGAACACTGAAGCTTTCTTT. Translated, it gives CADGTQKLENTEAFF.

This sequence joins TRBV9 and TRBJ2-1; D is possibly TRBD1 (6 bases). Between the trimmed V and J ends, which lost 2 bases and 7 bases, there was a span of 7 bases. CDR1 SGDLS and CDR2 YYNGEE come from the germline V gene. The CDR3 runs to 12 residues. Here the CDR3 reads CASSVQGNEQFF. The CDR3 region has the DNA TGTGCCAGCAGCGTCCAGGGGAATGAGCAGTTCTTC. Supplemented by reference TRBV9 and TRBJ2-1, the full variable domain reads DSGVTQTPKHLITATGQRVTLRCSPRSGDLSVYWYQQSLDQGLQFLIQYYNGEERAKGNILERFSAQQFPDLHSELNLSSLELGDSALYFCASSVQGNEQFFGPGTRLTVL.